This T cell receptor beta chain emerged from a study of blood T cell repertoires in COVID-19. Germline V gives CDR1 SGHVS, CDR2 FNYEAQ. CDR3 length equals 17 residues. The germline V and J ends were trimmed by 2 bases and 0 bases, with 15 bases remaining between them. The repertoire was sequenced with immunoSEQ multiplex PCR; TCRdb's copy has only in-frame clones and lacks some. The table shows some 240,000 clones, with around 83% occurring only once. The genes are TRBV7-6 and TRBJ2-3; D is ambiguous. What was sequenced was peripheral blood. The receptor was isolated from a woman aged 40 to 49 who had recovered from COVID-19. In DNA, the CDR3 is TGTGCCAGCAGCTTAATCGGCGGAACCTCTAGCACAGATACGCAGTATTTT. Translation gives CASSLIGGTSSTDTQYF.